A selection of T cell receptor beta chains follows, all from one sample in a study of OX40 agonist ivuxolimab in advanced cancers. TCRdb keeps only in-frame clones here, not all; method: immunoSEQ multiplex PCR. In the table there are about 70,000 clones, about four fifths of which are singletons. The sequencing used CD4+ or CD8+ T cells sorted from blood, collected in a trial of the OX40 agonist ivuxolimab. These receptors originate from an adult with an advanced solid tumor such as melanoma, head and neck, liver or kidney cancer. Both conserved end residues are part of each CDR3. The D gene is left open where the match is weak. Size values are once, few and many counts, or a class for expanded clones, and some rows have none.

j_call,v_call,cdr3_length,d_call,clone_size,cdr3_aa,cdr3_nt
TRBJ2-7,TRBV6-1,14,.,once,CASRQTERSGEQYF,TGTGCCAGCAGGCAAACCGAGCGTTCGGGCGAGCAGTACTTC
TRBJ2-7,TRBV7-6,19,TRBD2,.,CASSLAPPRLAGSSYEQYF,TGTGCCAGCAGCTTAGCTCCTCCTCGACTAGCGGGTAGCTCCTACGAGCAGTACTTC
TRBJ1-4,TRBV11-2,13,.,once,CASSTPGNEKLFF,TGTGCCAGCAGCACCCCCGGGAATGAAAAACTGTTTTTT
TRBJ2-1,TRBV19,12,.,.,CASSTQINEQFF,TGTGCCAGTAGTACCCAGATTAATGAGCAGTTCTTC
TRBJ2-2,TRBV9,17,TRBD2,.,CASSVGIAGGPGGELFF,TGTGCCAGCAGCGTAGGGATAGCGGGAGGGCCTGGCGGGGAGCTGTTTTTT
TRBJ2-1,TRBV29-1,12,TRBD2,once,CSVEGGLDEQFF,TGCAGCGTTGAGGGAGGGCTGGATGAGCAGTTCTTC
TRBJ2-2,TRBV9,15,TRBD2,.,CASSVSSGGAGELFF,TGTGCCAGCAGCGTATCCTCCGGGGGGGCCGGGGAGCTGTTTTTT
TRBJ2-3,TRBV7-3,12,.,few,CASSLGTDTQYF,TGTGCCAGCAGCTTAGGTACAGATACGCAGTATTTT
TRBJ1-1,TRBV2,13,TRBD1,.,CASSTGVVTEAFF,TGTGCCAGCAGTACAGGGGTGGTCACTGAAGCTTTCTTT
TRBJ1-1,TRBV18,13,.,.,CASSPPSNTEAFF,TGTGCCAGCTCCCCACCCTCGAACACTGAAGCTTTCTTT
TRBJ1-2,TRBV5-1,16,.,.,CASSLGTGLPNYGYTF,TGCGCCAGCAGCTTGGGCACAGGTCTACCTAACTATGGCTACACCTTC
TRBJ1-1,TRBV7-2,15,.,few,CASSLAFGSGTEAFF,TGTGCCAGCAGCTTAGCTTTCGGATCGGGCACTGAAGCTTTCTTT
TRBJ1-2,TRBV2,12,.,.,CASSGTRGGYTF,TGTGCCAGCAGTGGGACTCGAGGGGGCTACACCTTC
TRBJ1-6,TRBV19,16,TRBD1,.,CASSNRDRGYNSPLHF,TGTGCCAGTAGTAACCGGGACAGGGGCTATAATTCACCCCTCCACTTT
TRBJ1-4,TRBV7-2,15,.,.,CASSQGRQINEKLFF,TGTGCCAGCAGCCAAGGTCGACAGATTAATGAAAAACTGTTTTTT
TRBJ1-2,TRBV18,14,.,.,CASSPPSVDYGYTF,TGTGCCAGCTCACCACCGAGCGTTGACTATGGCTACACCTTC
TRBJ2-5,TRBV20-1,11,.,.,CSATTGKTQYF,TGCAGTGCTACCACGGGGAAGACCCAGTACTTC